What follows are 29 T cell receptor beta chains derived from one specimen sequenced in a study of technical replicates of blood from several donors. Some clones are missing from TCRdb's copy, which holds only in-frame ones; the method was immunoSEQ multiplex PCR. The data contain just over 95,000 clones, approximately 94% of them singletons. Sequenced material: T cells isolated from PBMCs. The receptors here all came from a human donor in good health.

The CDR3 spells CASSESRDWPTDTQYF. CDR3 DNA: TGCGCCAGCAGTGAGTCTCGGGACTGGCCCACAGATACGCAGTATTTT. The chain recombines TRBV10-1 with TRBJ2-3, with a tentative D call TRBD2 (6 bases). The CDR3 spans 16 residues. The V end was cut by 0 bases, the J end by 2 bases, with 12 bases between. From germline, CDR1 is WNHNN and CDR2 SYGVQD (reference sequence).

The chain couples TRBV2 to TRBJ2-1; the match to TRBD2 covers 10 bases. CDR3 length: 13 residues. Germline trimming cut 11 bases from V and 10 bases from J; bases unmatched to any gene: 11. Germline assignment: CDR1 SNHLY and CDR2 FYNNEI. CDR3 residues: CAGSLAGSREQFF. CDR3 nucleotides: TGTGCCGGCTCACTAGCGGGATCTCGGGAGCAGTTCTTC.

The count of this clone is one. CDR3 in amino acids: CASSLGVADADPKEYGYTF. The CDR3 DNA is TGTGCCAGCAGCTTAGGCGTCGCCGACGCAGATCCTAAGGAGTATGGCTACACCTTC. The V and J genes are TRBV13 and TRBJ1-2, with D unclear. CDR1 and CDR2 (germline): PRHDT, FYEKMQ (reference sequence). CDR3 length: 19 amino acids. V gave up 0 bases and J gave up 5 bases, with 25 bases separating them.

V usage is TRBV5-1 and J usage is TRBJ1-2, with D perhaps TRBD1 (5 bases). This CDR3 spans 15 amino acids. The germline V gene has CDR1 SGHRS and CDR2 YFSETQ. Trimming removed 0 bases at V and 6 bases at J, with 15 bases between. CDR3 coding DNA: TGCGCCAGCAGCTTGGACAGGCCCTGGGATGATGGCTACACCTTC. This gives the protein CASSLDRPWDDGYTF.

Written as DNA, the CDR3 is TGTGCCAGTAGTAAGGATCGGGGCAATCAGCCCCAGCATTTT. This encodes CASSKDRGNQPQHF. The chain links TRBV19 to TRBJ1-5; D is unclear. Trimming stripped 4 bases from V and 2 bases from J, with 9 bases between. Germline V gene lookup returns CDR1 LNHDA and CDR2 SQIVND (reference sequence). This CDR3 contains 14 residues.

The V gene is TRBV28, the J gene TRBJ2-5, with 11 bases identical to TRBD2. Per germline, CDR1 MDHEN and CDR2 SYDVKM. This CDR3 region has 14 residues. V dropped 2 bases and J dropped 4; count of bases not matched to a gene: 0. CDR3 residues: CASSLLAGGETQYF. Written as DNA, the CDR3 is TGTGCCAGCAGTTTACTAGCGGGAGGAGAGACCCAGTACTTC.

The chain combines TRBV29-1 with TRBJ1-2; tentatively, D is TRBD1 (6 bases). V gave up 3 bases and J gave up 3 bases, with 14 bases separating them. The germline gives CDR1 SQVTM, CDR2 ANQGSEA. The CDR3 runs to 14 residues. As DNA, the CDR3 is TGCAGCGTTGAGTTCCTGGGACAAGACTATGGCTACACCTTC. Translating gives CSVEFLGQDYGYTF.

The chain carries TRBV5-4 and TRBJ2-1; 10 bases are shared with TRBD2. Trimming cost V 0 bases and J 1 base; bases outside gene matches: 1. Germline V lookup: CDR1 SGHNT, CDR2 YYREEE (reference sequence). The CDR3 loop spans 16 amino acids. The CDR3 sequence: CASSLEAGGSYNEQFF. In DNA form, the CDR3 reads TGTGCCAGCAGCTTGGAAGCGGGAGGGTCCTACAATGAGCAGTTCTTC.

This chain uses TRBV5-1 with TRBJ2-7; weak D call: TRBD2 (5 bases). The V gene's germline CDR1 is SGHRS and CDR2 YFSETQ. The CDR3 is 13 amino acids. With 5 bases removed from V and 2 bases from J, the gap between germline ends came to 11 bases. CDR3 in DNA: TGCGCCAGCAGTGAGGGTCTTACCTACGAGCAGTACTTC. Translation gives CASSEGLTYEQYF. Supplemented by reference TRBV5-1 and TRBJ2-7, the full variable domain reads KAGVTQTPRYLIKTRGQQVTLSCSPISGHRSVSWYQQTPGQGLQFLFEYFSETQRNKGNFPGRFSGRQFSNSRSEMNVSTLELGDSALYLCASSEGLTYEQYFGPGTRLTVT.

This chain connects TRBV7-9 to TRBJ2-3; D is perhaps TRBD2 (5 bases). The CDR3 has 16 amino acids. CDR1 and CDR2 (germline): SEHNR, FQNEAQ (reference sequence). The germline V and J ends were trimmed by 3 bases and 2 bases, with 15 bases remaining between them. CDR3 residues: CASSFFRDLATDTQYF. The DNA of the CDR3 is TGTGCCAGCAGCTTTTTTCGCGACCTAGCCACAGATACGCAGTATTTT.

J is TRBJ2-7 and V is TRBV27, with 9 bases matching TRBD2. CDR3 length: 15 amino acids. Trimming at V came to 5 bases and at J to 4 bases, leaving 9 bases not matched to a gene. Germline CDR1 MNHEY, CDR2 SMNVEV (reference sequence). CDR3 loop: CASSPIAGAGYEQYF. For the CDR3, the DNA is TGTGCCAGCAGTCCAATAGCGGGAGCGGGATACGAGCAGTACTTC.

V is TRBV18 and J is TRBJ1-2; tentative D call: TRBD1 (6 bases). Deletions cut 4 bases from V and 1 base from J, with 16 bases between. This CDR3 spans 16 amino acids. Germline V CDR1 and CDR2: KGHSH, LQKENI. CDR3 sequence: CASSQRWTAYNYGYTF. CDR3 DNA sequence: TGTGCCAGCTCACAACGATGGACAGCTTATAACTATGGCTACACCTTC.

The chain uses TRBV15 and TRBJ2-5; a possible D gene is TRBD1 (5 bases). With 1 base removed from V and 3 bases from J, the gap between germline ends came to 9 bases. In germline, CDR1 is LNHNV, CDR2 YYDKDF (reference sequence). The CDR3 runs to 14 residues. The CDR3 spells CATSRGGLKETQYF. The CDR3 DNA is TGTGCCACCAGCAGAGGGGGCCTTAAAGAGACCCAGTACTTC.

This rearrangement joins TRBV5-8 to TRBJ2-1, with 7 bases fitting TRBD2. Unmatched junction bases numbered 12, after V lost 2 bases and J lost 10 bases. This CDR3 is built from 15 residues. CDR1 and CDR2 (germline): SGHTS, YDEGEE. CDR3 DNA: TGTGCCAGCAGCTTCCAACCAGAAGCGGGACGAGAGCAGTTCTTC. Encoded protein: CASSFQPEAGREQFF.

In its sample, this clone was seen a few times. The chain combines TRBV6-5 with TRBJ2-2, with 9 bases identical to TRBD2. Germline CDR1 reads MNHEY; CDR2 reads SVGAGI. Trimming took 0 bases from V and 5 from J; bases not matched to a gene: 4. The CDR3 spans 16 residues. The CDR3 DNA sequence: TGTGCCAGCAGTTACTCCCTAGCGGGACGAACCGGGGAGCTGTTTTTT. It is translated as CASSYSLAGRTGELFF.

The rearrangement links TRBV13 to TRBJ2-7; D is ambiguous. V shed 7 bases and J shed 3 bases, with 16 bases lying between them. This CDR3 spans 14 amino acids. CDR1 is PRHDT, CDR2 FYEKMQ, per germline (reference sequence). The DNA of the CDR3 is TGTGCCAGCACCATCTACAGAAACCTCTACGAGCAGTACTTC. This gives the protein CASTIYRNLYEQYF.

V usage is TRBV2 and J usage is TRBJ2-7, with 8 positions matching TRBD1. In germline, CDR1 is SNHLY, CDR2 FYNNEI. Trimming took 6 bases from V and 8 from J; bases not matched to a gene: 9. The CDR3 length is 13 residues. DNA for the CDR3: TGTGCCAGCAGCGCCCTGGACAGGGTGAAGCAGTACTTC. Translating gives CASSALDRVKQYF.

V and J are TRBV7-9 and TRBJ1-1; the D is unclear. Between the trimmed V and J ends, which lost 1 base and 8 bases, there was a span of 8 bases. This CDR3 contains 12 residues. Germline V gene data show CDR1 as SEHNR and CDR2 as FQNEAQ (reference sequence). The CDR3 DNA reads TGTGCCAGCAGCTTAGGGAGGCAGGAAGCTTTCTTT. Encoded protein: CASSLGRQEAFF. Looking up the rest from reference TRBV7-9 and TRBJ1-1 gives the full variable domain: DTGVSQNPRHKITKRGQNVTFRCDPISEHNRLYWYRQTLGQGPEFLTYFQNEAQLEKSRLLSDRFSAERPKGSFSTLEIQRTEQGDSAMYLCASSLGRQEAFFGQGTRLTVV.

The chain combines TRBV20-1 with TRBJ2-7; 8 bases align to TRBD1. The germline CDR1 and CDR2 sequences are DFQATT and SNEGSKA (reference sequence). Trimming at V came to 5 bases and at J to 5 bases, leaving 2 bases not matched to a gene. This CDR3 region has 11 residues. The CDR3 coding sequence is TGCAGTGCTGACAGGGGAAACGAGCAGTACTTC. Its translation is CSADRGNEQYF.

J is TRBJ2-1 and V is TRBV9, with a weak D call TRBD2 (6 bases). Trimming took 3 bases from V and 5 from J, leaving 9 bases between them. CDR3 length equals 13 residues. In germline, CDR1 is SGDLS, CDR2 YYNGEE. CDR3 sequence reads: CASSGDWDNEQFF. For the CDR3, the DNA is TGTGCCAGCAGCGGGGACTGGGACAATGAGCAGTTCTTC.

The genes are TRBV4-2 and TRBJ1-5; 9 nucleotides match TRBD1. V lost 2 bases, J lost 0 bases, and 8 bases stayed unmatched. CDR1 LGHNA and CDR2 YNFKEQ come from the germline V gene. The CDR3 covers 18 residues. CDR3 amino acids: CASSQSGQGQHSNQPQHF. CDR3 nucleotide sequence: TGTGCCAGCAGCCAATCGGGACAGGGTCAGCATAGCAATCAGCCCCAGCATTTT.

The rearrangement joins TRBV4-2 to TRBJ2-2, with 10 bases lining up with TRBD2. CDR3 length: 16 residues. After removal of 1 base from V and 5 bases from J, the junction contained 4 bases not matched to a gene. Per germline, CDR1 LGHNA and CDR2 YNFKEQ. The CDR3 is CASSQGLAGVTGELFF. Here the CDR3 DNA reads TGTGCCAGCAGCCAAGGGCTAGCGGGGGTGACCGGGGAGCTGTTTTTT.

The chain carries TRBV28 and TRBJ2-5, with D tentatively TRBD2 (6 bases). The V gene's germline CDR1 is MDHEN and CDR2 SYDVKM. Trimming stripped 5 bases from V and 4 bases from J, with 17 bases between. The CDR3 runs 15 residues. The CDR3 DNA follows: TGTGCCAGCAGTCCCTCAAGTCGGGAGCGAGAGACCCAGTACTTC. Its protein product is CASSPSSRERETQYF.

The J gene is TRBJ1-1, the V gene TRBV4-2, with D unclear. This CDR3 is 13 amino acids long. V was trimmed by 0 bases and J by 10 bases, leaving 12 bases between them. From germline, CDR1 is LGHNA and CDR2 YNFKEQ. CDR3 region: CASSQDLLAGAFF. In DNA form, the CDR3 reads TGTGCCAGCAGCCAAGATTTGTTAGCGGGAGCTTTCTTT.

The chain has TRBV5-6 and TRBJ1-2, with TRBD1 identical over 7 bases. This CDR3 has 14 amino acids. J gave up 4 bases and V 5 bases, and 8 bases lay outside the gene matches. The germline gives CDR1 SGHDT, CDR2 YYEEEE. The chain's CDR3 is CASRDRVGLYGYTF. The CDR3, as DNA: TGTGCCAGCAGAGACAGGGTGGGTCTCTATGGCTACACCTTC.

The chain has TRBV27 and TRBJ2-7, with unresolved D. This CDR3 contains 14 residues. Trimming took 3 bases from V and 2 from J, leaving 11 bases between them. Germline CDR1 and CDR2: MNHEY and SMNVEV (reference sequence). CDR3 residues: CASSLSASTYEQYF. The CDR3 DNA is TGTGCCAGCAGTTTGTCCGCCAGTACCTACGAGCAGTACTTC.

The chain carries TRBV15 and TRBJ2-3, with a possible D match to TRBD2 (5 bases). The germline V gene has CDR1 LNHNV and CDR2 YYDKDF (reference sequence). Trimming took 8 bases from V and 3 from J, leaving 15 bases between them. There are 14 residues in the CDR3. The CDR3 nucleotides are TGTGCCACCCACAAGCTCGGAGGTACAGATACGCAGTATTTT. Its translation: CATHKLGGTDTQYF.

This clone was seen more than once but under ten times. The rearrangement joins TRBV6-1 to TRBJ1-5, with 8 nucleotides matching TRBD1. CDR3 length equals 15 residues. With V trimmed by 1 base and J by 10 bases, 9 bases remained unmatched. CDR1 is MNHNS, CDR2 SASEGT, per germline. CDR3: CASSEDRTGMVPQHF. The CDR3 nucleotides read TGTGCCAGCAGTGAAGACCGGACAGGGATGGTACCCCAGCATTTT.

This clone was detected a few times. The rearrangement uses TRBV6-5 and TRBJ1-1; tentative D call: TRBD1 (5 bases). The CDR3 covers 15 residues. Trimming pared 6 bases from V and 4 bases from J, leaving 18 bases between. Germline V gene sequence: CDR1 MNHEY, CDR2 SVGAGI. CDR3 in amino acids: CASRPIQGSSTEAFF. The CDR3 DNA is TGTGCCAGCAGGCCCATCCAGGGATCTTCCACTGAAGCTTTCTTT.